This TCR beta chain was captured in a study of spatial heterogeneity in lung cancer. Overall study findings and caveats: Tumor mutation count correlated with how many alpha and beta TCRs expanded intratumorally.

For this clonotype: The antigen remains unidentified. This beta chain represents an off-target read in a library built for alpha chains; its size is of limited meaning.

TCRdb passed the 5' RACE reads through MiXCR, listing each CDR3 protein once. The sample shows fewer than 8,500 distinct CDR3 sequences, over 5.5% of them seen only once. Indicated time point: sample taken at primary tumor resection. Unsorted whole RNA samples from tumor, nontumor lung or frozen PBMC were sequenced. Trimming at V came to 10 bases and at J to 4 bases, leaving 6 bases not matched to a gene. CDR3 size: 13 residues. The germline CDR1 and CDR2 sequences are SNHLY and FYNNEI. The receptor comes from a female donor with early-stage non-small cell lung cancer. The V call is TRBV2, the J call TRBJ2-2; 7 nucleotides align to TRBD1. The specimen comprised lung tumor tissue, sampled at surgery. The CDR3 protein is CATRQGPTGELFF. DNA of the CDR3: TGTGCCACCCGACAGGGTCCCACCGGGGAGCTGTTTTTT.